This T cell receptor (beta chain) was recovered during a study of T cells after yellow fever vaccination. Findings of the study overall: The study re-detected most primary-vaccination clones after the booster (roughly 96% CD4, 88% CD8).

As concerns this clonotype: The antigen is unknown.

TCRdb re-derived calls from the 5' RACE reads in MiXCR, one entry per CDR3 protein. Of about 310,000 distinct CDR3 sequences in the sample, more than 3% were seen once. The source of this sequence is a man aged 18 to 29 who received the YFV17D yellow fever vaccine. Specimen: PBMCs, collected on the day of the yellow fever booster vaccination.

CDR3 protein: CASSPPWFSTDTQYF. CDR3 bases: TGTGCCAGCAGCCCACCCTGGTTTAGCACAGATACGCAGTATTTT. The rearrangement uses TRBV7-8 and TRBJ2-3; D ambiguous. The V and J ends lost 5 bases and 0 bases respectively, with 12 bases between them. The germline V gene has CDR1 SGHVS and CDR2 FQNEAQ. This CDR3 is 15 amino acids long.